What follows is one TCR beta chain and its context. Antigen: not known. This sample also contains other DNA sequences that code for the same CDR3. Data came from immunoSEQ multiplex PCR; TCRdb stores just in-frame clones and leaves some out. Of around 340,000 clones in the sample, 85% to 95% were seen once. Indicated time point: blood from clinic visit 5 months post-surgery; TSC patient then seizure free. Only cases whose brain tissue showed the highest T cell transcript signatures were sequenced. Pre-surgery treatment included at least one anti-epileptic drug. The V end lost 0 bases, the J end lost 0 bases, and 5 bases lay between the germline ends. Germline V gene data show CDR1 as ENHRY and CDR2 as SYGVKD. There are 14 residues in the CDR3. These data are taken from a study of brain T cells in children with intractable seizures. General study findings and limits: Pre-surgery blood may have been undersampled, hiding some clones. Viral specificity was inferred only from CDR3 similarity; HCMV serostatus was unknown.

The clonotype was recovered from a boy younger than two with tuberous sclerosis and intractable seizures. Sequences were derived from peripheral blood, sampled roughly 5 months after surgery. The rearrangement links TRBV10-3 to TRBJ1-2; maybe TRBD1 (5 bases). The CDR3 sequence is CAISESTANYGYTF. The CDR3 bases are TGTGCCATCAGTGAGTCGACAGCTAACTATGGCTACACCTTC.